The entry that follows covers one T cell receptor beta chain sequence. The antigen is unknown. The sample comes from a study of cytomegalovirus exposure and HLA in healthy donors. Clones were read by immunoSEQ multiplex PCR, and TCRdb kept only the in-frame ones, dropping some. The sample holds some 120,000 clones, about nine tenths seen once. V lost 2 bases and J lost 2, with 15 bases in between. The V gene's germline CDR1 is SGHVS and CDR2 FNYEAQ. CDR3 length: 16 amino acids. Overall study results and limits: The authors enumerated 164 TCR beta chains as linked to cytomegalovirus.

Among the roughly 120 subjects of the validation cohort, separate from the roughly 650-subject first cohort, were the donors. This chain connects TRBV7-6 to TRBJ1-1; tentative D call: TRBD1 (6 bases). The sequenced sample was PBMCs. The sequence came from a man aged 30-40 years in good health and CMV-seronegative. The CDR3 sequence is CASSLWSAGDNTEAFF. The DNA for the CDR3 is TGTGCCAGCAGCTTATGGTCCGCAGGGGATAACACTGAAGCTTTCTTT.